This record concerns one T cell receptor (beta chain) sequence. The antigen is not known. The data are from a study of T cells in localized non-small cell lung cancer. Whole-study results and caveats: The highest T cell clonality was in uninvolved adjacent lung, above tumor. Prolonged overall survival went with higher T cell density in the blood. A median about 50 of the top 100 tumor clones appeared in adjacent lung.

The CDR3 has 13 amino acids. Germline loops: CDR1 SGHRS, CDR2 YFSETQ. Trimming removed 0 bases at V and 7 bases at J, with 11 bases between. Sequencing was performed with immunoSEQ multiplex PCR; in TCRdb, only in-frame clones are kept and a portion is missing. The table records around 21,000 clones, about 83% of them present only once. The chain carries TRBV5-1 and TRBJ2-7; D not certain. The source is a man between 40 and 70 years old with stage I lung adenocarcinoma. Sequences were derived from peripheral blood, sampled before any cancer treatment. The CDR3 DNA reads TGCGCCAGCAGCTTGGTTGGTTCAAGAGAGCAGTACTTC. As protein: CASSLVGSREQYF.